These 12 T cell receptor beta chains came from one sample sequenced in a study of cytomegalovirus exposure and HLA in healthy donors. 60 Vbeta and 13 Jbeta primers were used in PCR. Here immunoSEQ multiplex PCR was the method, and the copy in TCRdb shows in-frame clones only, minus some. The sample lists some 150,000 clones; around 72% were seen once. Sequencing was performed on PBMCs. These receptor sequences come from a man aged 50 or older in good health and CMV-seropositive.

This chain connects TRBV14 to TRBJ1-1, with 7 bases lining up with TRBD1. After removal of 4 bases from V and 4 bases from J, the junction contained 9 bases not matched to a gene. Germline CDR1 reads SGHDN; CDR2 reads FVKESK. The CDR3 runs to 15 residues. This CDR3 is CASSPSRGVGTEAFF. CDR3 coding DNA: TGTGCCAGCAGCCCGAGCAGGGGGGTAGGCACTGAAGCTTTCTTT. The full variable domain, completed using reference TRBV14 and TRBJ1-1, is EAGVTQFPSHSVIEKGQTVTLRCDPISGHDNLYWYRRVMGKEIKFLLHFVKESKQDESGMPNNRFLAERTGGTYSTLKVQPAELEDSGVYFCASSPSRGVGTEAFFGQGTRLTVV.

The DNA of the CDR3 is TGTGCTAGTGCCCTTACAGATGACTATGGCTACACCTTC. Amino acid sequence: CASALTDDYGYTF. The gene calls are TRBV12-5 and TRBJ1-2; unclear D gene. This CDR3 contains 13 residues. Trimming took off 7 bases at V and 3 bases at J, with 12 bases between the two ends. Germline CDR1 LGHNT, CDR2 FRNRAP.

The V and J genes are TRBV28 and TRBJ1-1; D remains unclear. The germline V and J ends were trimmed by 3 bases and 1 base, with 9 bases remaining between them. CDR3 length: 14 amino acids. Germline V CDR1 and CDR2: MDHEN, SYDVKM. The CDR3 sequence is CASSFGGPNTEAFF. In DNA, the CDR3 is TGTGCCAGCAGTTTCGGCGGTCCGAACACTGAAGCTTTCTTT. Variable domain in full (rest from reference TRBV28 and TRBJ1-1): DVKVTQSSRYLVKRTGEKVFLECVQDMDHENMFWYRQDPGLGLRLIYFSYDVKMKEKGDIPEGYSVSREKKERFSLILESASTNQTSMYLCASSFGGPNTEAFFGQGTRLTVV.

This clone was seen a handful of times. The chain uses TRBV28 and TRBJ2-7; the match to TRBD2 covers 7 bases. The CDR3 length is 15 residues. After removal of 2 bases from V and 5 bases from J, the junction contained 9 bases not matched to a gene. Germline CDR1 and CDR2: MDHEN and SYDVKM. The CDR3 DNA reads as TGTGCCAGCAGTTTACTGGTGGGAGGGCGTAACGAGCAGTACTTC. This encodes CASSLLVGGRNEQYF. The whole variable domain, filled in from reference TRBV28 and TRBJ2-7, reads DVKVTQSSRYLVKRTGEKVFLECVQDMDHENMFWYRQDPGLGLRLIYFSYDVKMKEKGDIPEGYSVSREKKERFSLILESASTNQTSMYLCASSLLVGGRNEQYFGPGTRLTVT.

In DNA, the CDR3 is TGTGCCAGCAACCTACAGGGGTATAGCAATCAGCCCCAGCATTTT. Residues: CASNLQGYSNQPQHF. The rearrangement uses TRBV2 and TRBJ1-5, with 7 bases fitting TRBD1. Germline V gene data show CDR1 as SNHLY and CDR2 as FYNNEI. Trimming at V came to 7 bases and at J to 0 bases, leaving 6 bases not matched to a gene. The CDR3 has 15 amino acids.

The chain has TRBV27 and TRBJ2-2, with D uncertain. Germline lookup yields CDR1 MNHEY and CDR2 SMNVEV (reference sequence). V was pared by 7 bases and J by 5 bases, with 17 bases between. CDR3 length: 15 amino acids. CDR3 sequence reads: CASTPVGPRTGELFF. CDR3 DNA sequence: TGTGCCAGCACCCCGGTTGGCCCGCGGACCGGGGAGCTGTTTTTT.

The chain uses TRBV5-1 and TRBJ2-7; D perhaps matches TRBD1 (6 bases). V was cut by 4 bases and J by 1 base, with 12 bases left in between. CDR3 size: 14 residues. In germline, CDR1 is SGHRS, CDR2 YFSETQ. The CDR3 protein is CASSNLDSSYEQYF. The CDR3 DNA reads TGCGCCAGCAGCAATTTGGACAGTTCCTACGAGCAGTACTTC.

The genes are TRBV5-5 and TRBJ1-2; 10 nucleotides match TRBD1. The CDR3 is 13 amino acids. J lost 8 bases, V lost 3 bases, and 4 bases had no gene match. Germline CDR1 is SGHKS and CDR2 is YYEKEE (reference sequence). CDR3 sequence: CASSSGTGDGYTF. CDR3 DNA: TGTGCCAGCAGCTCCGGGACAGGGGACGGCTACACCTTC.

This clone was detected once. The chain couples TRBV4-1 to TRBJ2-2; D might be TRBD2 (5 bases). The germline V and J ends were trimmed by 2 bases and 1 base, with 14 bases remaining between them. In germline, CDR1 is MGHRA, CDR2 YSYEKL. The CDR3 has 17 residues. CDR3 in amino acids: CASSQPSSSLNTGELFF. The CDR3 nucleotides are TGCGCCAGCAGCCAACCCTCTAGCAGTTTGAACACCGGGGAGCTGTTTTTT.

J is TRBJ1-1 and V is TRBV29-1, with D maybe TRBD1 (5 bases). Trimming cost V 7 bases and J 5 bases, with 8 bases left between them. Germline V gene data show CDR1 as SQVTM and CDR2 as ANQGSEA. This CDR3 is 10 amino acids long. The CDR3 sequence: CSEGPTEAFF. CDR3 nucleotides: TGCAGCGAGGGGCCGACTGAAGCTTTCTTT. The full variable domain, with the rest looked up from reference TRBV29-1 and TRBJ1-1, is SAVISQKPSRDICQRGTSLTIQCQVDSQVTMMFWYRQQPGQSLTLIATANQGSEATYESGFVIDKFPISRPNLTFSTLTVSNMSPEDSSIYLCSEGPTEAFFGQGTRLTVV.

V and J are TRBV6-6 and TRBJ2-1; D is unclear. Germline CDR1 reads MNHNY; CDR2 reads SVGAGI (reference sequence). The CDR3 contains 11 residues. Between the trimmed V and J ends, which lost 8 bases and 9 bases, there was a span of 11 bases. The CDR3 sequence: CASSAAGEQFF. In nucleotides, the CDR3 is TGTGCCAGCTCGGCCGCAGGTGAGCAGTTCTTC.

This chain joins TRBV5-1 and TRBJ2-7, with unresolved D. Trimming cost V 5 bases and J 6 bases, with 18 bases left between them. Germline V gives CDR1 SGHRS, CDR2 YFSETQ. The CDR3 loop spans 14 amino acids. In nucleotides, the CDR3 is TGCGCCAGCAGGCGGCCAAGCTCCGATTCCGAGCAGTACTTC. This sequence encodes CASRRPSSDSEQYF.